These 8 T cell receptor beta chains were sequenced from one sample in a study of shared clonotypes between healthy human individuals. Sequencing was performed with immunoSEQ multiplex PCR; in TCRdb, only in-frame clones are kept and a portion is missing. The sample carries 2 million to 2.5 million clones, 85% to 95% recorded once. The material sequenced was naive CD4+ T cells from PBMCs. Subset denoted: CD45RA+ positively selected. These receptors were taken from a man in his late teens or twenties in good health. Some clones in this sample may be carry-over from other donors' samples.

This chain links TRBV7-2 with TRBJ2-1; 8 bases are a match to TRBD1. V shed 4 bases, J shed 8 bases, and the junction held 16 bases outside the gene matches. Germline V gene sequence: CDR1 SGHTA, CDR2 FQGNSA. The CDR3 has 17 residues. The CDR3 sequence is CASSWRRVDRDWDEQFF. The CDR3, as DNA: TGTGCCAGCAGCTGGAGACGGGTGGACAGGGACTGGGATGAGCAGTTCTTC.

This clone was counted a single time. The chain carries TRBV30 and TRBJ2-2; 14 bases are a match to TRBD2. Germline V gene sequence: CDR1 GTSNPN, CDR2 SVGIG (reference sequence). The CDR3 is made up of 19 amino acids. V lost 2 bases to trimming and J lost 5 bases; unmatched junction nucleotides: 13. Here the CDR3 reads CAWSPVPGLAGGGTGELFF. DNA of the CDR3: TGTGCCTGGAGTCCAGTACCAGGACTAGCGGGAGGAGGTACCGGGGAGCTGTTTTTT.

This chain joins TRBV7-2 and TRBJ1-5, with D tentatively TRBD1 (6 bases). Per germline, CDR1 SGHTA and CDR2 FQGNSA. V lost 5 bases to trimming and J lost 9 bases, with 17 bases between them. This CDR3 has 14 residues. Here the CDR3 reads CASSLRQDLGPQHF. The DNA of the CDR3 is TGTGCCAGCAGCCTTCGACAGGACCTTGGGCCCCAGCATTTT.

The chain is built from TRBV5-1 and TRBJ2-2; D perhaps matches TRBD2 (5 bases). CDR3 length equals 17 residues. Germline CDR1 is SGHRS and CDR2 is YFSETQ. The V gene lost 2 bases and the J gene lost 4 bases, with 18 bases spanning the gap. This chain's CDR3 is CASSFRSGLLGTGELFF. In DNA, the CDR3 is TGCGCCAGCAGCTTCAGGTCTGGACTCCTTGGCACCGGGGAGCTGTTTTTT. The whole variable domain, remainder taken from reference TRBV5-1 and TRBJ2-2, is KAGVTQTPRYLIKTRGQQVTLSCSPISGHRSVSWYQQTPGQGLQFLFEYFSETQRNKGNFPGRFSGRQFSNSRSEMNVSTLELGDSALYLCASSFRSGLLGTGELFFGEGSRLTVL.

A single count supports this clone. The V gene is TRBV9, the J gene TRBJ2-5, with D possibly TRBD2 on 5 matching bases. This CDR3 spans 15 amino acids. V lost 3 bases and J 5 bases, leaving 17 bases between the germline ends. Per the germline V gene, CDR1 is SGDLS and CDR2 is YYNGEE. Here the CDR3 DNA reads TGTGCCAGCAGCGCTCACAACGGGGTGTGGGAGACCCAGTACTTC. Encoded protein: CASSAHNGVWETQYF.

The rearrangement links TRBV4-1 to TRBJ2-4; maybe TRBD2 (6 bases). The CDR3 contains 15 residues. V was shortened by 3 bases and J by 6 bases, with 15 bases between the two germline ends. Germline loops: CDR1 MGHRA, CDR2 YSYEKL. CDR3 loop: CASSHPEGTSNIQYF. CDR3 DNA: TGCGCCAGCAGCCACCCCGAGGGGACTTCAAACATTCAGTACTTC.

This clone was counted once. DNA for the CDR3: TGCGCCAGCTCCCCCGGGGGCGTCAGGCTCTACGAGCAGTACTTC. As protein: CASSPGGVRLYEQYF. The chain carries TRBV5-1 and TRBJ2-7; either TRBD1 or TRBD2 may fit D (6 bases each). The CDR3 spans 15 residues. CDR1 SGHRS and CDR2 YFSETQ come from the germline V gene. The V end lost 7 bases, the J end lost 3 bases, and 20 bases lay between the germline ends.

The chain combines TRBV2 with TRBJ2-1, with 11 bases lining up with TRBD1. This CDR3 comprises 15 residues. In germline, CDR1 is SNHLY, CDR2 FYNNEI. Trimming took 2 bases from V and 7 from J; bases not matched to a gene: 4. The DNA of the CDR3 is TGTGCCAGCAGTGAATGGACAGGGGGCATGAATGAGCAGTTCTTC. As protein: CASSEWTGGMNEQFF.